Below, 23 T cell receptor beta chains from the same sample are listed, as sequenced in a study of spatial heterogeneity in lung cancer. MiXCR was run by TCRdb on the 5' RACE reads, yielding one entry per CDR3 protein. The data hold some 8,000 distinct CDR3 sequences, with roughly 5.6% observed a single time. Documented time point: sample taken at primary tumor resection. Unsorted whole RNA from tumor, nontumor lung or frozen PBMC underwent sequencing. The specimen comprised PBMCs, sampled at surgery. These receptors were collected from a male donor with early-stage non-small cell lung cancer.

The chain employs TRBV28 and TRBJ2-4, with D possibly TRBD2 on 5 matching bases. This CDR3 region has 15 residues. CDR1 is MDHEN and CDR2 is SYDVKM in the germline V gene. V lost 3 bases and J 1 base, leaving 10 bases between the germline ends. CDR3 bases: TGTGCCAGCAGTTTCCCGGGAATGGCCAAAAACATTCAGTACTTC. Its translation: CASSFPGMAKNIQYF.

This clonotype was detected ten times or more. V usage is TRBV7-9 and J usage is TRBJ1-3, with TRBD1 identical over 7 bases. Germline loops: CDR1 SEHNR, CDR2 FQNEAQ (reference sequence). J lost 3 bases, V lost 4 bases, and 12 bases had no gene match. The CDR3 is made up of 17 amino acids. The CDR3 coding sequence is TGTGCCAGCAGCTCTTTCTACTACAGGGGCGGTGGAAACACCATATATTTT. It encodes CASSSFYYRGGGNTIYF. The full variable domain, in which reference TRBV7-9 and TRBJ1-3 provide the parts outside the CDR3, is DTGVSQNPRHKITKRGQNVTFRCDPISEHNRLYWYRQTLGQGPEFLTYFQNEAQLEKSRLLSDRFSAERPKGSFSTLEIQRTEQGDSAMYLCASSSFYYRGGGNTIYFGEGSWLTVV.

This clonotype has at least ten counts. This chain links TRBV20-1 with TRBJ2-1; 7 nucleotides agree with TRBD2. The CDR3 contains 15 residues. Germline CDR1 reads DFQATT; CDR2 reads SNEGSKA (reference sequence). V was pared by 4 bases and J by 7 bases, with 13 bases of the junction left unmatched. This CDR3 reads CSATELGGRRNEQFF. CDR3 DNA sequence: TGCAGTGCTACGGAGTTGGGCGGGAGAAGAAATGAGCAGTTCTTC.

At least ten counts were recorded for this clonotype. The rearrangement uses TRBV14 and TRBJ2-1, with D uncertain. Deletions cut 0 bases from V and 3 bases from J, with 15 bases between. CDR1 and CDR2 from the germline V gene are SGHDN and FVKESK. The CDR3 spans 17 residues. This CDR3 is CASSQDLIPRDYNEQFF. CDR3 bases: TGTGCCAGCAGCCAAGATTTGATCCCCCGAGACTACAATGAGCAGTTCTTC.

The rearrangement joins TRBV18 to TRBJ1-6, with 7 bases lining up with TRBD1. V lost 0 bases and J lost 7; bases outside the gene matches: 3. This CDR3 comprises 15 residues. Germline V gene sequence: CDR1 KGHSH, CDR2 LQKENI. Here the CDR3 reads CASSPPGTANSPLHF. The CDR3 DNA sequence: TGTGCCAGCTCACCACCTGGGACAGCAAATTCACCCCTCCACTTT.

This chain joins TRBV11-2 and TRBJ2-1; D possibly corresponds to TRBD2 (5 bases). The CDR3 is made up of 17 amino acids. V lost 5 bases and J 5 bases, leaving 22 bases between the germline ends. CDR1 SGHAT and CDR2 FQNNGV come from the germline V gene. CDR3 region: CASSPFPGSLGNNEQFF. CDR3 nucleotide sequence: TGTGCCAGCAGCCCGTTCCCGGGATCACTCGGAAACAATGAGCAGTTCTTC.

Ten or more counts support this clonotype. The V and J genes are TRBV3-1 and TRBJ2-2, with TRBD2 matching 9 bases. CDR3 length equals 15 residues. V lost 3 bases, J lost 3 bases, and 2 bases stayed unmatched. Germline values: CDR1 LGHDT, CDR2 YNNKEL (reference sequence). The chain's CDR3 is CASSQTSGHTGELFF. CDR3 sequence (DNA): TGTGCCAGCAGCCAGACTAGCGGCCACACCGGGGAGCTGTTTTTT.

This clonotype ranks as medium-sized. The CDR3 reads CASSVGRGLTYEQYF. CDR3 coding DNA: TGTGCCAGCAGCGTAGGTAGGGGCCTTACCTACGAGCAGTACTTC. This chain uses TRBV9 with TRBJ2-7, with a possible D match to TRBD1 (5 bases). V lost 0 bases, J lost 2 bases, and 12 bases lay in between. Germline V CDR1 and CDR2: SGDLS, YYNGEE. This CDR3 region has 15 residues. Combining the CDR3 with reference TRBV9 and TRBJ2-7 gives the whole variable domain DSGVTQTPKHLITATGQRVTLRCSPRSGDLSVYWYQQSLDQGLQFLIQYYNGEERAKGNILERFSAQQFPDLHSELNLSSLELGDSALYFCASSVGRGLTYEQYFGPGTRLTVT.

This clonotype was observed many times. V usage is TRBV19 and J usage is TRBJ2-7; D gene ambiguous. V shed 6 bases and J shed 3 bases, with 6 bases lying between them. The CDR3 length is 11 residues. CDR1 and CDR2 from the germline V gene are LNHDA and SQIVND (reference sequence). Here the CDR3 reads CASSQDYEQYF. CDR3 in DNA: TGTGCCAGTAGCCAAGACTACGAGCAGTACTTC.

This clonotype was counted many times. The chain couples TRBV27 to TRBJ1-1; weak D call: TRBD1 (5 bases). Per the germline V gene, CDR1 is MNHEY and CDR2 is SMNVEV (reference sequence). The CDR3 runs to 15 residues. The V end was cut by 6 bases, the J end by 5 bases, with 19 bases between. The CDR3 DNA reads TGTGCCAGCAGACTGGGGGGGTATGAGAGAACTGAAGCTTTCTTT. It yields the protein CASRLGGYERTEAFF.

The J gene is TRBJ2-7, the V gene TRBV7-2; the D is unclear. The CDR3 spans 15 residues. Per the germline V gene, CDR1 is SGHTA and CDR2 is FQGNSA. The V end was cut by 0 bases, the J end by 4 bases, with 13 bases between. Here the CDR3 reads CASSLARIPSYEQYF. The CDR3 region has the DNA TGTGCCAGCAGCTTAGCTAGGATTCCCTCGTACGAGCAGTACTTC.

The table lists this clonotype with many counts. This chain uses TRBV7-2 with TRBJ2-5; maybe TRBD2 (5 bases). The length of the CDR3 is 15 residues. V dropped 1 base and J dropped 10 bases, with 19 bases sitting between them. CDR1 and CDR2 (germline): SGHTA, FQGNSA. CDR3 nucleotide sequence: TGTGCCAGCAGCTTAGGAGGGCCCCAAACCTTTAACCAGTACTTC. It is translated as CASSLGGPQTFNQYF.

This clonotype was seen repeatedly, ten times or more. The rearrangement links TRBV7-2 to TRBJ2-7, with D perhaps TRBD2 (5 bases). CDR3 length equals 13 residues. Germline V lookup: CDR1 SGHTA, CDR2 FQGNSA. Trimming stripped 2 bases from V and 5 bases from J, with 10 bases between. Here the CDR3 reads CASSLRGIHEQYF. Here the CDR3 DNA reads TGTGCCAGCAGCTTACGGGGTATCCACGAGCAGTACTTC.

Ten or more counts support this clonotype. V and J are TRBV4-1 and TRBJ2-7; D is possibly TRBD2 (5 bases). The V end was cut by 3 bases, the J end by 2 bases, with 20 bases between. Germline-derived CDR1 and CDR2 are MGHRA and YSYEKL. This CDR3 has 17 amino acids. In DNA form, the CDR3 reads TGCGCCAGCAGCCATCGTCCTGAGAGCGGCCGAACCTACGAGCAGTACTTC. Amino acids: CASSHRPESGRTYEQYF.

There are a few counts of this clonotype. The CDR3 DNA reads as TGTGCCAGCAGCTCCCCGACAGGGGCAGAGACCCAGTACTTC. Protein: CASSSPTGAETQYF. The V and J genes are TRBV5-4 and TRBJ2-5; 8 bases map to TRBD1. The CDR3 covers 14 residues. V shed 3 bases and J 4 bases; nucleotides not matched to a gene: 5. Germline V gene data show CDR1 as SGHNT and CDR2 as YYREEE (reference sequence).

This clonotype has ten or more counts. The chain couples TRBV23-1 to TRBJ2-3; D remains ambiguous. TRBV23-1 is classed as an ORF, of uncertain function. The CDR3 extends over 14 amino acids. Trimming cost V 4 bases and J 4 bases, with 12 bases left between them. The CDR3 spells CASSPQPPADTQYF. The CDR3 coding sequence is TGCGCCAGCAGTCCCCAGCCTCCGGCAGATACGCAGTATTTT.

This clonotype was seen many times. The J gene is TRBJ2-3, the V gene TRBV5-6; 7 nucleotides line up with TRBD2. The length of the CDR3 is 16 residues. V gave up 2 bases and J gave up 2 bases; unmatched junction bases: 8. The V gene's germline CDR1 is SGHDT and CDR2 YYEEEE. CDR3 loop: CASSFSPAGVTDTQYF. CDR3 DNA sequence: TGTGCCAGCAGCTTTAGTCCTGCGGGGGTCACAGATACGCAGTATTTT.

This clonotype was seen ten or more times. This chain uses TRBV5-1 with TRBJ1-1, with D unclear. The V gene lost 0 bases and the J gene lost 3 bases, with 15 bases spanning the gap. CDR3 length equals 16 residues. Germline CDR1 is SGHRS and CDR2 is YFSETQ. The CDR3 loop is CASSLAVGGSHTEAFF. CDR3 nucleotides: TGCGCCAGCAGCTTGGCCGTCGGCGGTTCGCACACTGAAGCTTTCTTT.

This clonotype was found many times. The chain couples TRBV12-3 or TRBV12-4 to TRBJ1-1; D remains ambiguous. With 8 bases removed from V and 0 bases from J, the gap between germline ends came to 22 bases. This CDR3 has 17 amino acids. The CDR3 spells CASDPQSGIPVNTEAFF. The CDR3, as DNA: TGTGCCAGCGATCCCCAATCGGGGATCCCAGTGAACACTGAAGCTTTCTTT.

This clonotype is medium-sized (0.01 to 0.1%) within its sample. This chain uses TRBV23-1 with TRBJ2-3; D gene uncertain. TRBV23-1 is treated as an ORF (open reading frame) with a function not yet certain. The ends were cut back, 0 bases at V and 8 bases at J, with 12 bases in the middle. CDR3 length: 14 residues. This CDR3 is CASSQSFGPPTQYF. For the CDR3, the DNA is TGCGCCAGCAGTCAATCTTTTGGCCCGCCTACGCAGTATTTT.

V usage is TRBV6-5 and J usage is TRBJ1-5, with unresolved D. The ends were cut back, 6 bases at V and 7 bases at J, with 10 bases in the middle. This CDR3 region has 12 residues. The germline CDR1 and CDR2 sequences are MNHEY and SVGAGI. CDR3 DNA: TGTGCCAGCAGCATGTACGGGCAGCCCCAGCATTTT. It codes for CASSMYGQPQHF.

This clonotype was observed many times. The genes are TRBV5-1 and TRBJ2-1, with D perhaps matching TRBD2 (6 bases). Germline loops: CDR1 SGHRS, CDR2 YFSETQ. The CDR3 extends over 15 amino acids. The V gene lost 7 bases and the J gene lost 3 bases, with 17 bases spanning the gap. The CDR3 sequence: CASREFGGVYNEQFF. CDR3 coding DNA: TGCGCCAGCCGGGAGTTTGGCGGGGTCTACAATGAGCAGTTCTTC.

The table lists this clonotype with many counts. The chain has TRBV9 and TRBJ2-1, with 10 bases fitting TRBD2. With V trimmed by 3 bases and J by 5 bases, 2 bases remained unmatched. Germline values: CDR1 SGDLS, CDR2 YYNGEE. This CDR3 has 14 residues. CDR3 nucleotide sequence: TGTGCCAGCAGCGCGGGGACTAGCGACAATGAGCAGTTCTTC. It yields the protein CASSAGTSDNEQFF.